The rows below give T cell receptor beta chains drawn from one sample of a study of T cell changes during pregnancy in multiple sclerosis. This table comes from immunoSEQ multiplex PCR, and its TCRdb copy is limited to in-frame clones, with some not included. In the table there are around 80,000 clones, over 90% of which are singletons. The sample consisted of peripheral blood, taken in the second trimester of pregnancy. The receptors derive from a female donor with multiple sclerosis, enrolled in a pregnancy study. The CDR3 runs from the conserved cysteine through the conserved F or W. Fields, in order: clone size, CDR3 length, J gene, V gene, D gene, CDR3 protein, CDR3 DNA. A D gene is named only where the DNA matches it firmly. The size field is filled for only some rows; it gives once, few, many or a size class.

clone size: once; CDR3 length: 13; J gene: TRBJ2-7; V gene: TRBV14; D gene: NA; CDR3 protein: CASSQYMSYEQYF; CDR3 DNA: TGTGCCAGCAGCCAATACATGTCCTACGAGCAGTACTTC
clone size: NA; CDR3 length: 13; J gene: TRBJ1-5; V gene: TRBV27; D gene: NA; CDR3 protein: CASSPGGGRPQHF; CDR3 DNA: TGTGCCAGCAGTCCGGGGGGGGGAAGGCCCCAGCATTTT
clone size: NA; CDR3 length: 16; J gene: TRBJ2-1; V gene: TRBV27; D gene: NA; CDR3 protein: CASSLEPDRLNNEQFF; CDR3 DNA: TGTGCCAGCAGTTTAGAGCCTGACAGGCTGAACAATGAGCAGTTCTTC
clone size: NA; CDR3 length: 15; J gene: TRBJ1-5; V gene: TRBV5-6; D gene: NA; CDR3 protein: CASSLGSGPAQPQHF; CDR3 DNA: TGTGCCAGCAGCTTGGGGTCTGGGCCCGCTCAGCCCCAGCATTTT
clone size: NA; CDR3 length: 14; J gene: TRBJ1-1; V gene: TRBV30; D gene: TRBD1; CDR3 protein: CAWSPDRARAEAFF; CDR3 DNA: TGTGCCTGGAGTCCCGACAGGGCGAGGGCTGAAGCTTTCTTT
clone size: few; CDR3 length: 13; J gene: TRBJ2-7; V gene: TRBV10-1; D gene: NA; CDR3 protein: CASRRGGTYEQYF; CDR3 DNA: TGCGCCAGCAGGAGGGGGGGCACCTACGAGCAGTACTTC
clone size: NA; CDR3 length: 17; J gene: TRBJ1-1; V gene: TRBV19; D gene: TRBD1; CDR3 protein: CASRERRTGASGTEAFF; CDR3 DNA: TGTGCCAGTAGAGAAAGGCGGACAGGGGCATCCGGGACTGAAGCTTTCTTT
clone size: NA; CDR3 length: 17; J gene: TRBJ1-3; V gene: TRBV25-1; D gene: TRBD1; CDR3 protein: CASIGTGGTLSGNTIYF; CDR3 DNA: TGTGCCAGCATCGGGACAGGGGGTACCCTCTCTGGAAACACCATATATTTT
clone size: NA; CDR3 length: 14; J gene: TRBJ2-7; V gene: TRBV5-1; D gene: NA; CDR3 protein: CASSLVGETDEQYF; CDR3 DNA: TGCGCCAGCAGCTTGGTTGGCGAGACAGACGAGCAGTACTTC
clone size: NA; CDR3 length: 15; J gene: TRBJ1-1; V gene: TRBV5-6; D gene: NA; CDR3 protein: CASSLDWHTTTEAFF; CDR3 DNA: TGTGCCAGCAGTTTAGACTGGCATACCACCACTGAAGCTTTCTTT
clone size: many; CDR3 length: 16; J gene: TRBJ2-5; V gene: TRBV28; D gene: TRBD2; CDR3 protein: CASSPPGLAGVETQYF; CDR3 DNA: TGTGCCAGCAGTCCGCCGGGACTAGCGGGAGTAGAGACCCAGTACTTC
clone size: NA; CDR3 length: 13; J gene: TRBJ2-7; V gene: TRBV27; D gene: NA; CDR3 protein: CASSYTSSYEQYF; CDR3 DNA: TGTGCCAGCAGTTACACTAGCTCCTACGAGCAGTACTTC
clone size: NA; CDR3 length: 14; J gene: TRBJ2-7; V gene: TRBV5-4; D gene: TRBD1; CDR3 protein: CASSLSGQNYEQYF; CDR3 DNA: TGTGCCAGCAGCTTGTCGGGACAGAACTACGAGCAGTACTTC
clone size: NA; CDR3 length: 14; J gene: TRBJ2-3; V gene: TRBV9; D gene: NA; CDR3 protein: CASSAFWQVDTQYF; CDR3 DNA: TGTGCCAGCAGCGCTTTTTGGCAGGTAGATACGCAGTATTTT
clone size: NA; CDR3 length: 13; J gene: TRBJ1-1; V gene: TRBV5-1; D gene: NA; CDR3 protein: CASRGSLNTEAFF; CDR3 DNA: TGCGCCAGCAGGGGCAGTCTAAACACTGAAGCTTTCTTT
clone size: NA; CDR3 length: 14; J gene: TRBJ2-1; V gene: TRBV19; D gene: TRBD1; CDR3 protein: CASRGQGNIDEQFF; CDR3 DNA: TGTGCCAGCCGGGGACAGGGTAATATAGATGAGCAGTTCTTC
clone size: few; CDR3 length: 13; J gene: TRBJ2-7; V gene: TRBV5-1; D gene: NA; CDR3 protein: CASSFNGVREQYF; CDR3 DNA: TGCGCCAGCAGCTTTAACGGGGTTCGGGAGCAGTACTTC
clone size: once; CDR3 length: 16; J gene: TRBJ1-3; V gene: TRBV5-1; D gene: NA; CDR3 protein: CASSLVGLGSGNTIYF; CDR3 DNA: TGCGCCAGCAGCTTGGTGGGCTTGGGCTCTGGAAACACCATATATTTT
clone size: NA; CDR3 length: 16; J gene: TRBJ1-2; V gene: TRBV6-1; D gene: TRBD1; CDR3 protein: CASSEGFTGGDYGYTF; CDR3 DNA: TGTGCCAGCAGTGAAGGATTTACAGGGGGGGACTATGGCTACACCTTC
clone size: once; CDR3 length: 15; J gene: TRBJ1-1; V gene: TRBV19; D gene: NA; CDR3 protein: CASTRGAGRNTEAFF; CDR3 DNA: TGTGCCAGTACCAGGGGCGCAGGGCGGAACACTGAAGCTTTCTTT
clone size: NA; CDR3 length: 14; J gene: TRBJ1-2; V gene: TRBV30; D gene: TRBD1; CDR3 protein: CAWTAGTALTGYTF; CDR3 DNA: TGTGCCTGGACAGCCGGGACAGCACTCACTGGCTACACCTTC
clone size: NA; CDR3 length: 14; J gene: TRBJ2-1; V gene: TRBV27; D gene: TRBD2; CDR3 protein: CASSSGSSYNEQFF; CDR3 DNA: TGTGCCAGCAGTAGCGGGAGCTCCTACAATGAGCAGTTCTTC
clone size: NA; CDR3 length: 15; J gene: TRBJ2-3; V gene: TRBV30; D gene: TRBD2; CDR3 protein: CAWTLLAASTDTQYF; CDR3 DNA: TGTGCCTGGACCCTTCTAGCGGCTAGCACAGATACGCAGTATTTT
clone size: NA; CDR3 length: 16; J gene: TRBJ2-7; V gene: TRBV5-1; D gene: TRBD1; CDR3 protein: CASSLYRQGPHSEQYF; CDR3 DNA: TGCGCCAGCAGCCTCTACCGACAGGGGCCGCATTCCGAGCAGTACTTC
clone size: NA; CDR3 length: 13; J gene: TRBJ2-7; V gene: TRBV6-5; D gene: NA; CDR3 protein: CASGGRQTYEQYF; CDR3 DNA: TGTGCCAGCGGGGGCCGCCAAACCTACGAGCAGTACTTC